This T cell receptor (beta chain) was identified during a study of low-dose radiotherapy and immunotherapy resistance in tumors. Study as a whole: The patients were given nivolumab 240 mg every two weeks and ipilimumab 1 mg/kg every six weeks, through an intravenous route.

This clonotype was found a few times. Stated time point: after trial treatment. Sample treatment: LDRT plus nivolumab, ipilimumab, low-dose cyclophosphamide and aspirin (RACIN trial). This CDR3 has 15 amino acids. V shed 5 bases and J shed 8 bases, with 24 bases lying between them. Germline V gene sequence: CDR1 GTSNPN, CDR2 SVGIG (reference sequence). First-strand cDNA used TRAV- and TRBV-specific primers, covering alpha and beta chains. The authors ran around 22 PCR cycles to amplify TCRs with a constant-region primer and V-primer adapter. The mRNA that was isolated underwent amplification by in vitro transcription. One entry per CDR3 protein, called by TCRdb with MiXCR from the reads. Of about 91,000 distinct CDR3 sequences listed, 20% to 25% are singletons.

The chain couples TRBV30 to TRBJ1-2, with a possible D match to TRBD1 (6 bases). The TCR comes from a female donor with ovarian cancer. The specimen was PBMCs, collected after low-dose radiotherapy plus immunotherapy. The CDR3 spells CAWGLPLGQQRGYTF. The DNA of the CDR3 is TGTGCCTGGGGCCTCCCCCTTGGACAGCAGAGGGGCTACACCTTC.